This is a list of T cell receptor beta chains from one sample in a study of blood T cell repertoires in COVID-19. The table came from immunoSEQ multiplex PCR; TCRdb's copy has only in-frame clones and leaves some out. The sample yields approximately 150,000 clones, 75% to 90% seen once. Sequencing input: PBMCs or T cells enriched from blood (not recorded which). The receptors here all came from a man between 60 and 70 years old who had recovered from COVID-19. The CDR3 runs from the conserved cysteine through the conserved F or W. D genes are given only for firm matches. For some rows the clone size is stated as once, few or many, or as a class when expanded; others skip it.

clone_size: NA
j_call: TRBJ1-6
d_call: NA
v_call: TRBV7-8
cdr3_aa: CASSPAGRGESLHF
cdr3_nt: TGTGCCAGCAGCCCCGCCGGGAGAGGGGAATCCCTCCACTTT

clone_size: few
j_call: TRBJ2-7
d_call: TRBD1
v_call: TRBV2
cdr3_aa: CASGTEPYEQYF
cdr3_nt: TGTGCCAGTGGGACAGAACCCTACGAGCAGTACTTC

clone_size: NA
j_call: TRBJ2-5
d_call: NA
v_call: TRBV14
cdr3_aa: CASSLQGSQETQYF
cdr3_nt: TGTGCCAGCAGCCTTCAGGGTTCTCAAGAGACCCAGTACTTC

clone_size: once
j_call: TRBJ2-7
d_call: NA
v_call: TRBV6-6
cdr3_aa: CASSYATVSYEQYF
cdr3_nt: TGTGCCAGCAGTTACGCGACAGTCTCCTACGAGCAGTACTTC

clone_size: NA
j_call: TRBJ1-5
d_call: NA
v_call: TRBV28
cdr3_aa: CASSPGAGVGQPQHF
cdr3_nt: TGTGCCAGCAGCCCTGGGGCAGGGGTGGGTCAGCCCCAGCATTTT

clone_size: NA
j_call: TRBJ1-5
d_call: TRBD1
v_call: TRBV7-9
cdr3_aa: CASSRDPTGGWGNQPQHF
cdr3_nt: TGTGCCAGCAGCCGAGACCCAACAGGGGGCTGGGGCAATCAGCCCCAGCATTTT

clone_size: NA
j_call: TRBJ2-5
d_call: TRBD1
v_call: TRBV7-6
cdr3_aa: CASSRPTGGEETQYF
cdr3_nt: TGTGCCAGCAGCCGCCCGACAGGGGGCGAGGAGACCCAGTACTTC

clone_size: NA
j_call: TRBJ2-7
d_call: TRBD2
v_call: TRBV30
cdr3_aa: CASTGASGRVYEQYF
cdr3_nt: TGTGCCTCCACCGGAGCTAGCGGGAGGGTATACGAGCAGTACTTC

clone_size: NA
j_call: TRBJ2-7
d_call: TRBD1
v_call: TRBV3-1/TRBV3-2
cdr3_aa: CASSRMAGQGANEQYF
cdr3_nt: TGTGCCAGCAGCCGCATGGCCGGGCAGGGGGCTAACGAGCAGTACTTC

clone_size: NA
j_call: TRBJ2-6
d_call: NA
v_call: TRBV7-9
cdr3_aa: CASSLNVLTF
cdr3_nt: TGTGCCAGCAGCCTCAACGTCCTGACTTTC

clone_size: NA
j_call: TRBJ1-4
d_call: NA
v_call: TRBV18
cdr3_aa: CASSPPGRSSTNEKLFF
cdr3_nt: TGTGCCAGCTCACCACCGGGCAGATCGTCCACTAATGAAAAACTGTTTTTT

clone_size: NA
j_call: TRBJ1-5
d_call: NA
v_call: TRBV19
cdr3_aa: CASSIGASWEPQHF
cdr3_nt: TGTGCCAGTAGTATAGGGGCGAGTTGGGAGCCCCAGCATTTT

clone_size: NA
j_call: TRBJ1-3
d_call: NA
v_call: TRBV7-9
cdr3_aa: CASSLEGSGNTIYF
cdr3_nt: TGTGCCAGCAGCTTAGAGGGGTCTGGAAACACCATATATTTT

clone_size: NA
j_call: TRBJ2-2
d_call: TRBD2
v_call: TRBV6-4
cdr3_aa: CASRVAGGTGELFF
cdr3_nt: TGTGCCAGCAGAGTAGCGGGGGGCACCGGGGAGCTGTTTTTT

clone_size: NA
j_call: TRBJ1-6
d_call: NA
v_call: TRBV12-2
cdr3_aa: CASRHGDRVRGGSPLHF
cdr3_nt: TGTGCAAGTCGCCACGGGGACAGGGTACGGGGCGGGTCACCCCTCCACTTT

clone_size: NA
j_call: TRBJ1-2
d_call: NA
v_call: TRBV20-1
cdr3_aa: CSASGRTANYGYTF
cdr3_nt: TGCAGTGCTAGTGGCAGGACAGCTAACTATGGCTACACCTTC

clone_size: NA
j_call: TRBJ2-3
d_call: TRBD2
v_call: TRBV7-8
cdr3_aa: CASSRASGGRPDTQYF
cdr3_nt: TGTGCCAGCAGCCGAGCAAGCGGGGGGCGCCCAGATACGCAGTATTTT

clone_size: NA
j_call: TRBJ1-5
d_call: NA
v_call: TRBV5-6
cdr3_aa: CASSRTQGKGNQPQHF
cdr3_nt: TGTGCCAGCAGCCGAACTCAGGGAAAGGGCAATCAGCCCCAGCATTTT

clone_size: NA
j_call: TRBJ2-3
d_call: TRBD2
v_call: TRBV10-1
cdr3_aa: CASSPGLAGRLDTQYF
cdr3_nt: TGCGCCAGCAGTCCGGGACTAGCGGGGAGGCTAGATACGCAGTATTTT

clone_size: NA
j_call: TRBJ1-5
d_call: TRBD1
v_call: TRBV5-6
cdr3_aa: CASSLSTGTQPQHF
cdr3_nt: TGTGCCAGCAGCTTGTCGACAGGGACTCAGCCCCAGCATTTT

clone_size: NA
j_call: TRBJ1-5
d_call: NA
v_call: TRBV3-1/TRBV3-2
cdr3_aa: CASSQGEVAQPQHF
cdr3_nt: TGTGCCAGCAGCCAAGGTGAAGTGGCTCAGCCCCAGCATTTT

clone_size: NA
j_call: TRBJ2-7
d_call: NA
v_call: TRBV6-5
cdr3_aa: CASSYQGKGEQYF
cdr3_nt: TGTGCCAGCAGTTACCAGGGAAAGGGAGAGCAGTACTTC

clone_size: once
j_call: TRBJ2-2
d_call: NA
v_call: TRBV9
cdr3_aa: CASARGRVSTGELFF
cdr3_nt: TGTGCCAGCGCCCGCGGCAGGGTATCGACCGGGGAGCTGTTTTTT

clone_size: NA
j_call: TRBJ2-1
d_call: NA
v_call: TRBV19
cdr3_aa: CASSITGISNEQFF
cdr3_nt: TGTGCCAGTAGTATAACCGGGATTTCCAATGAGCAGTTCTTC

clone_size: once
j_call: TRBJ2-1
d_call: NA
v_call: TRBV2
cdr3_aa: CASTLDRILSNEQFF
cdr3_nt: TGTGCCAGCACCCTTGACAGGATCCTAAGCAATGAGCAGTTCTTC

clone_size: NA
j_call: TRBJ1-1
d_call: TRBD1
v_call: TRBV5-1
cdr3_aa: CASSLFGQGKTEAFF
cdr3_nt: TGCGCCAGCAGCTTGTTTGGACAGGGGAAGACTGAAGCTTTCTTT

clone_size: NA
j_call: TRBJ1-4
d_call: TRBD1
v_call: TRBV7-2
cdr3_aa: CASSRTGRRGNEKLFF
cdr3_nt: TGTGCCAGCAGTCGGACAGGACGGCGGGGTAATGAAAAACTGTTTTTT

clone_size: NA
j_call: TRBJ2-7
d_call: TRBD2
v_call: TRBV7-8
cdr3_aa: CASSLGLAGGPYEQYF
cdr3_nt: TGTGCCAGCAGCTTAGGACTAGCGGGGGGCCCCTACGAGCAGTACTTC

clone_size: NA
j_call: TRBJ2-2
d_call: TRBD1
v_call: TRBV2
cdr3_aa: CASNPTGGANTGELFF
cdr3_nt: TGTGCCAGCAATCCGACAGGGGGTGCGAACACCGGGGAGCTGTTTTTT

clone_size: NA
j_call: TRBJ2-2
d_call: NA
v_call: TRBV5-1
cdr3_aa: CASSPEGRGTGELFF
cdr3_nt: TGCGCCAGCAGCCCCGAGGGCAGGGGCACCGGGGAGCTGTTTTTT

clone_size: NA
j_call: TRBJ2-7
d_call: NA
v_call: TRBV7-2
cdr3_aa: CASSSSGYEQYF
cdr3_nt: TGTGCCAGCAGCTCGTCCGGCTACGAGCAGTACTTC

clone_size: NA
j_call: TRBJ2-3
d_call: NA
v_call: TRBV12-3/TRBV12-4
cdr3_aa: CASSRGITDTQYF
cdr3_nt: TGTGCCAGCAGCCGGGGAATCACAGATACGCAGTATTTT

clone_size: NA
j_call: TRBJ1-1
d_call: TRBD1
v_call: TRBV3-1/TRBV3-2
cdr3_aa: CASSQDQGGIRTFF
cdr3_nt: TGTGCCAGCAGCCAAGACCAGGGGGGAATACGGACTTTCTTT

clone_size: NA
j_call: TRBJ2-7
d_call: TRBD2
v_call: TRBV19
cdr3_aa: CASSPPGLAGESEQYF
cdr3_nt: TGTGCCAGTAGTCCTCCGGGCCTAGCGGGAGAGAGCGAGCAGTACTTC

clone_size: NA
j_call: TRBJ2-3
d_call: NA
v_call: TRBV27
cdr3_aa: CASSESTGVFTDTQYF
cdr3_nt: TGTGCCAGCAGTGAAAGCACCGGGGTCTTCACAGATACGCAGTATTTT

clone_size: NA
j_call: TRBJ2-5
d_call: TRBD2
v_call: TRBV29-1
cdr3_aa: CSGSGGAIVRLETQYF
cdr3_nt: TGCAGCGGTAGCGGGGGGGCCATTGTTAGGTTAGAGACCCAGTACTTC

clone_size: NA
j_call: TRBJ2-7
d_call: TRBD1
v_call: TRBV7-2
cdr3_aa: CASSLSTDRVGEQYF
cdr3_nt: TGTGCCAGCAGCTTAAGCACGGACAGGGTCGGCGAGCAGTACTTC

clone_size: NA
j_call: TRBJ1-6
d_call: NA
v_call: TRBV7-8
cdr3_aa: CASSPPRDSPLHF
cdr3_nt: TGTGCCAGCAGCCCCCCCAGGGATTCACCCCTCCACTTT

clone_size: NA
j_call: TRBJ1-2
d_call: TRBD1
v_call: TRBV5-1
cdr3_aa: CASSRGTGDYGYTF
cdr3_nt: TGCGCCAGCAGCCGCGGGACAGGAGACTATGGCTACACCTTC

clone_size: NA
j_call: TRBJ2-3
d_call: NA
v_call: TRBV18
cdr3_aa: CASSPEAFSTDTQYF
cdr3_nt: TGTGCCAGCTCACCGGAGGCATTCAGCACAGATACGCAGTATTTT

clone_size: NA
j_call: TRBJ1-5
d_call: TRBD1
v_call: TRBV18
cdr3_aa: CASSPGQGPRPQHF
cdr3_nt: TGTGCCAGCTCACCGGGACAGGGGCCCAGGCCCCAGCATTTT

clone_size: once
j_call: TRBJ1-5
d_call: TRBD1
v_call: TRBV19
cdr3_aa: CASSIPDRGYQPQHF
cdr3_nt: TGTGCCAGTAGTATCCCGGACAGGGGATATCAGCCCCAGCATTTT

clone_size: NA
j_call: TRBJ2-5
d_call: NA
v_call: TRBV6-6
cdr3_aa: CASSYGGGETQYF
cdr3_nt: TGTGCCAGCAGTTACGGCGGCGGGGAGACCCAGTACTTC

clone_size: once
j_call: TRBJ2-3
d_call: TRBD1
v_call: TRBV6-5
cdr3_aa: CASSPRTGRKDTQYF
cdr3_nt: TGTGCCAGCAGTCCGAGGACAGGGCGCAAAGATACGCAGTATTTT

clone_size: few
j_call: TRBJ2-7
d_call: NA
v_call: TRBV10-2
cdr3_aa: CASRQGRYEQYF
cdr3_nt: TGCGCCAGCAGACAGGGGAGGTACGAGCAGTACTTC

clone_size: NA
j_call: TRBJ2-7
d_call: TRBD2
v_call: TRBV28
cdr3_aa: CASSRSAGDAYEQYF
cdr3_nt: TGTGCCAGCAGCCGCTCAGCGGGGGATGCCTACGAGCAGTACTTC

clone_size: NA
j_call: TRBJ2-3
d_call: TRBD2
v_call: TRBV7-6
cdr3_aa: CASSSIGTSGGSTQYF
cdr3_nt: TGTGCCAGCAGCTCAATCGGGACTAGCGGGGGTAGTACGCAGTATTTT

clone_size: NA
j_call: TRBJ2-3
d_call: TRBD2
v_call: TRBV28
cdr3_aa: CASRWGGRGTDTQYF
cdr3_nt: TGTGCCAGCAGGTGGGGCGGGAGGGGGACAGATACGCAGTATTTT